This T cell receptor beta chain emerged from a study of T cell changes during pregnancy in multiple sclerosis. Sequenced by immunoSEQ multiplex PCR; TCRdb stores in-frame clones only, minus some. The repertoire holds more than 90,000 clones, with about 92% as singletons. V was cut by 0 bases and J by 3 bases, with 11 bases left in between. The length of the CDR3 is 15 residues. Germline CDR1 is SGHDT and CDR2 is YYEEEE. This clonotype was obtained from a female donor with multiple sclerosis, enrolled in a pregnancy study. Sequencing used peripheral blood, obtained in the first trimester of pregnancy. The J gene is TRBJ2-3, the V gene TRBV5-6, with D perhaps matching TRBD2 (6 bases). CDR3 region: CASSLESGETDTQYF. The CDR3 DNA sequence: TGTGCCAGCAGCTTGGAATCGGGAGAAACAGATACGCAGTATTTT.